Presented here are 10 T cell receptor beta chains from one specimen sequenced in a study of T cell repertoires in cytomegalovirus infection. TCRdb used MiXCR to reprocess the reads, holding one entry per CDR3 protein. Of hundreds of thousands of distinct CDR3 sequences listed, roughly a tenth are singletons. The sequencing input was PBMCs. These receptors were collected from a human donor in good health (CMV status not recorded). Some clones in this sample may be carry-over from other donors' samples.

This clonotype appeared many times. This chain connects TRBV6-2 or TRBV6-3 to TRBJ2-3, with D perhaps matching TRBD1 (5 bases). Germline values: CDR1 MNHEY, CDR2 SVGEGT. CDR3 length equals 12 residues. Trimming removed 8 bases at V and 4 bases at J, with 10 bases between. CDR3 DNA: TGTGCCAGCGCCCAAGGGGCAGATACGCAGTATTTT. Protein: CASAQGADTQYF.

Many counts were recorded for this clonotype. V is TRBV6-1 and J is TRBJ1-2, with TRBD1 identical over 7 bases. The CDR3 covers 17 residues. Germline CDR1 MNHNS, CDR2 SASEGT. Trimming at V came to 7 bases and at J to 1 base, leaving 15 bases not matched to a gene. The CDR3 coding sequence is TGTGCCAGCACCCCAACGGCACAGGGGTTGGGTAACTATGGCTACACCTTC. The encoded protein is CASTPTAQGLGNYGYTF.

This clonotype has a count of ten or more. CDR3: CSARENRGQDGYTF. In DNA form, the CDR3 reads TGCAGTGCTAGGGAAAACAGGGGGCAGGATGGCTACACCTTC. This sequence joins TRBV20-1 and TRBJ1-2; 9 bases fit TRBD1. This CDR3 is built from 14 residues. Losses at the gene ends were 3 bases for V and 6 bases for J; bases not matched to a gene: 8. CDR1 DFQATT and CDR2 SNEGSKA come from the germline V gene (reference sequence).

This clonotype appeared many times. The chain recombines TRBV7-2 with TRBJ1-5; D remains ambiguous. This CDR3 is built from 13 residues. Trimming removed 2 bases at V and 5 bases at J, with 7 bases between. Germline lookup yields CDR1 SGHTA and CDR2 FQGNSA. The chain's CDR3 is CASSLRLDQPQHF. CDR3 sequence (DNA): TGTGCCAGCAGCTTAAGGTTGGATCAGCCCCAGCATTTT.

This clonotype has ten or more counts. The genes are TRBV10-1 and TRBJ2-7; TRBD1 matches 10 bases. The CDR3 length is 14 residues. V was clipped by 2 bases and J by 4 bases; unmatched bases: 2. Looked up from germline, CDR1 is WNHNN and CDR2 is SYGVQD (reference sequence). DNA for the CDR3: TGCGCCAGCAGTGAGGGGACAGGGGTGTACGAGCAGTACTTC. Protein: CASSEGTGVYEQYF.

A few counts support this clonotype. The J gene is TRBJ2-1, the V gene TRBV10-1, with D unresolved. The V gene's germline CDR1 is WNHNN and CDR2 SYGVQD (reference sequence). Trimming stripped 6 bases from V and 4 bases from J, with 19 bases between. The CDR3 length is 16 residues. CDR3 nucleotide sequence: TGCGCCAGCAGACCCCCTCCCTGGGGATTTTACAATGAGCAGTTCTTC. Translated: CASRPPPWGFYNEQFF.

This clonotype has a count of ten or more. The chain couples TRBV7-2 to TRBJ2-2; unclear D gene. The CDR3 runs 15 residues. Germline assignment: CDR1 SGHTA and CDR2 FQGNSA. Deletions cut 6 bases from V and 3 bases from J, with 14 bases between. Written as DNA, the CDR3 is TGTGCCAGCAGTTCCACGGGCCCTTACACCGGGGAGCTGTTTTTT. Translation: CASSSTGPYTGELFF.

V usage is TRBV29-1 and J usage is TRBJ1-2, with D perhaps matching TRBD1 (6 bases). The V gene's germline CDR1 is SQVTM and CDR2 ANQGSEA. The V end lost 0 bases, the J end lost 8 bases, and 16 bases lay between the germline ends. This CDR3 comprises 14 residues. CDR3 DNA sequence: TGCAGCGTTGAAGACTGGGAACAGGGAGGCGGCTACACCTTC. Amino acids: CSVEDWEQGGGYTF. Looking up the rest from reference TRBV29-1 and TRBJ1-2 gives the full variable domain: SAVISQKPSRDICQRGTSLTIQCQVDSQVTMMFWYRQQPGQSLTLIATANQGSEATYESGFVIDKFPISRPNLTFSTLTVSNMSPEDSSIYLCSVEDWEQGGGYTFGSGTRLTVV.

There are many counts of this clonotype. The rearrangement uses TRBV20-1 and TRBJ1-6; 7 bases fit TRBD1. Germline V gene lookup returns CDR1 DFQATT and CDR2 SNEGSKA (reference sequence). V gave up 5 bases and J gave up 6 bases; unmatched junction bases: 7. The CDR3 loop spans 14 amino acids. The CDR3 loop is CSAEQDRSNSPLHF. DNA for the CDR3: TGCAGTGCTGAGCAGGACAGGAGTAATTCACCCCTCCACTTT.

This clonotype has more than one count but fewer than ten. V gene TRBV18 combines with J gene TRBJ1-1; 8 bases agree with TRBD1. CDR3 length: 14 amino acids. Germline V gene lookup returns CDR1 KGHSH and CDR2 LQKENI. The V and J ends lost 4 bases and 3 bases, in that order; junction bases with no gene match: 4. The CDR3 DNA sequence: TGTGCCAGCTCACTGCTGGACAGGGACACTGAAGCTTTCTTT. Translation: CASSLLDRDTEAFF.